These 21 T cell receptor beta chains were sequenced from one sample in a study of blood T cell repertoires in COVID-19. The protocol was immunoSEQ multiplex PCR, while the TCRdb copy is restricted to in-frame clones and leaves out a portion. The sample yields 60,000 or so clones, 80% to 90% seen once. The sequencing sample was made of peripheral blood. Receptors were obtained from a man in his sixties with acute or convalescent COVID-19.

V is TRBV19 and J is TRBJ1-2; D might be TRBD1 (5 bases). Germline V gene data show CDR1 as LNHDA and CDR2 as SQIVND (reference sequence). The V end was cut by 0 bases, the J end by 0 bases, with 8 bases between. This CDR3 contains 15 residues. The DNA of the CDR3 is TGTGCCAGTAGTATAGAGGAGGGACCTAACTATGGCTACACCTTC. Amino acids: CASSIEEGPNYGYTF.

This clone showed up just once. The rearrangement uses TRBV2 and TRBJ1-5; 7 nucleotides agree with TRBD1. V lost 4 bases and J lost 2; bases outside the gene matches: 2. Per the germline V gene, CDR1 is SNHLY and CDR2 is FYNNEI. The CDR3 is made up of 14 amino acids. The chain's CDR3 is CASSGQGGNQPQHF. The CDR3 nucleotides are TGTGCCAGCAGTGGACAGGGAGGCAATCAGCCCCAGCATTTT.

This chain joins TRBV11-3 and TRBJ2-1; TRBD1 matches 12 bases. The V gene's germline CDR1 is SGHNT and CDR2 YENEEA. CDR3 length equals 16 residues. V lost 3 bases and J lost 9; bases outside the gene matches: 9. CDR3 sequence (DNA): TGTGCCAGCAGCTTGGGACAGGGGGCCCTTCATAGTGAGCAGTTCTTC. Protein product: CASSLGQGALHSEQFF.

V is TRBV4-3 and J is TRBJ2-7; 10 nucleotides agree with TRBD1. The CDR3 sequence is 13 residues long. Germline trimming cut 4 bases from V and 6 bases from J; bases unmatched to any gene: 3. The germline gives CDR1 LGHNA, CDR2 YSLEER. The CDR3 nucleotides are TGCGCCAGCAGCCCCGACAGGGGGCGCGAGCAGTACTTC. Protein product: CASSPDRGREQYF.

This chain connects TRBV6-5 to TRBJ1-2; D possibly corresponds to TRBD1 (6 bases). Trimming removed 8 bases at V and 6 bases at J, with 19 bases between. Germline-derived CDR1 and CDR2 are MNHEY and SVGAGI. The CDR3 spans 14 residues. The CDR3: CASCPGGRLNGYTF. The CDR3 DNA is TGTGCCAGCTGCCCTGGGGGCCGGCTCAATGGCTACACCTTC.

The V and J genes are TRBV19 and TRBJ1-2; 10 bases map to TRBD1. With V trimmed by 5 bases and J by 4 bases, 7 bases remained unmatched. Germline-derived CDR1 and CDR2 are LNHDA and SQIVND (reference sequence). The CDR3 length is 15 residues. The CDR3 is CASSLGTGVGYGYTF. DNA for the CDR3: TGTGCCAGTAGTCTCGGGACAGGGGTAGGCTATGGCTACACCTTC.

This clone was counted many times. At one boundary the junction diverges from the germline segment, which might be a read error. The chain recombines TRBV7-9 with TRBJ1-5; unclear D gene. Germline loops: CDR1 SEHNR, CDR2 FQNEAQ (reference sequence). The CDR3 is made up of 12 amino acids. This chain's CDR3 is CASSLESGRPDF. The CDR3 DNA is TGTGCCAGCAGCTTAGAGTCAGGCAGGCCGGATTTT.

This rearrangement joins TRBV6-2 or TRBV6-3 to TRBJ1-1; 7 positions agree with TRBD1. The CDR3 has 16 residues. Germline-derived CDR1 and CDR2 are MNHEY and SVGEGT. V lost 0 bases to trimming and J lost 6 bases; unmatched junction nucleotides: 10. The CDR3 DNA sequence: TGTGCCAGCAGTTACTCGGGACAGACGGGCCGGGCTGAAGCTTTCTTT. It specifies CASSYSGQTGRAEAFF.

The rearrangement uses TRBV5-3 and TRBJ1-1; D ambiguous. TRBV5-3 is classed as an ORF, of uncertain function. Trimming removed 3 bases at V and 1 base at J, with 7 bases between. The CDR3 runs 13 residues. CDR3 residues: CARSSRPNTEAFF. As DNA, the CDR3 is TGTGCCAGAAGCTCCCGTCCGAACACTGAAGCTTTCTTT.

The chain carries TRBV18 and TRBJ1-2; D call uncertain. The CDR3 consists of 13 residues. CDR1 is KGHSH and CDR2 is LQKENI in the germline V gene. The V gene lost 1 base and the J gene lost 2 bases, with 5 bases spanning the gap. CDR3 nucleotide sequence: TGTGCCAGCTCACCACTACAGAACTATGGCTACACCTTC. It is translated as CASSPLQNYGYTF.

V usage is TRBV19 and J usage is TRBJ1-6; 8 bases map to TRBD1. Germline values: CDR1 LNHDA, CDR2 SQIVND (reference sequence). The CDR3 runs to 15 residues. J lost 8 bases, V lost 3 bases, and 6 bases had no gene match. In DNA form, the CDR3 reads TGTGCCAGTAGTATCGCGGACAGGGCTTATTCACCCCTCCACTTT. This codes for CASSIADRAYSPLHF.

This chain uses TRBV19 with TRBJ2-3; 9 bases line up with TRBD2. The V segment lost 3 bases and the J segment 6 bases; nucleotides outside the gene matches: 16. Germline CDR1 is LNHDA and CDR2 is SQIVND (reference sequence). There are 18 residues in the CDR3. The CDR3 DNA follows: TGTGCCAGTAGTATCAAGTCCCTGCGGGGGGGCTTCGGGGATACGCAGTATTTT. This translates into CASSIKSLRGGFGDTQYF.

The chain has TRBV14 and TRBJ1-2, with TRBD1 identical over 8 bases. Germline CDR1 and CDR2: SGHDN and FVKESK. CDR3 length: 16 residues. V trimming: 4 bases; J trimming: 2 bases; junction bases outside the gene matches: 9. In DNA form, the CDR3 reads TGTGCCAGCAGCCGACTAACAGGGGGTAGGAACTATGGCTACACCTTC. Its protein is CASSRLTGGRNYGYTF.

In its sample, this clone was seen once. V gene TRBV5-6 combines with J gene TRBJ1-2; D not resolved. Germline lookup yields CDR1 SGHDT and CDR2 YYEEEE. The V end was cut by 0 bases, the J end by 3 bases, with 9 bases between. The CDR3 is 14 residues long. Here the CDR3 reads CASSLAMTDYGYTF. The CDR3 DNA reads TGTGCCAGCAGCTTGGCGATGACTGACTATGGCTACACCTTC.

The CDR3 nucleotides are TGTGCCACCAGTGATCCTAGCGGGGGGGGCACAGATACGCAGTATTTT. This sequence encodes CATSDPSGGGTDTQYF. This chain uses TRBV24-1 with TRBJ2-3, with 12 bases fitting TRBD2. The CDR3 spans 16 residues. Germline V lookup: CDR1 KGHDR, CDR2 SFDVKD. The junction had 1 base not matched to a gene; V was cut back by 3 bases and J by 1 base.

This chain connects TRBV6-6 to TRBJ2-2, with unresolved D. Trimming removed 2 bases at V and 0 bases at J, with 4 bases between. In germline, CDR1 is MNHNY, CDR2 SVGAGI (reference sequence). The CDR3 has 14 residues. The CDR3, as DNA: TGTGCCAGCAGTTACGGGCCGAACACCGGGGAGCTGTTTTTT. It codes for CASSYGPNTGELFF.

The rearrangement links TRBV4-3 to TRBJ2-5; D might be TRBD2 (7 bases). This CDR3 spans 15 amino acids. V lost 5 bases and J 5 bases, leaving 18 bases between the germline ends. Germline V gene data show CDR1 as LGHNA and CDR2 as YSLEER. The CDR3, as DNA: TGCGCCAGCAGCACCTTCTGGGGGGGCGGGGAGACCCAGTACTTC. Translated: CASSTFWGGGETQYF.

This sequence joins TRBV27 and TRBJ2-2, with no clear D. CDR3 length equals 14 residues. V lost 0 bases and J 8 bases, leaving 10 bases between the germline ends. Germline-derived CDR1 and CDR2 are MNHEY and SMNVEV (reference sequence). The CDR3 loop reads CASSLSASFGELFF. In nucleotides, the CDR3 is TGTGCCAGCAGTTTATCAGCTTCTTTTGGGGAGCTGTTTTTT.

This clone occurred a few times. V gene TRBV10-3 combines with J gene TRBJ2-3, with TRBD2 matching over 12 bases. With 0 bases clipped from V and 2 bases from J, the junction kept 9 bases outside the gene matches. Germline CDR1 and CDR2: ENHRY and SYGVKD. The CDR3 consists of 19 residues. CDR3 in amino acids: CAISESTTSGGSYTDTQYF. CDR3 nucleotide sequence: TGTGCCATCAGTGAGTCGACGACTAGCGGGGGCAGCTACACAGATACGCAGTATTTT.

Of note for this clone: At one end the junction does not follow the germline gene, possibly because of a read error. V and J are TRBV7-7 and TRBJ2-2; 10 positions agree with TRBD2. This CDR3 region has 17 residues. Per the germline V gene, CDR1 is SSHAT and CDR2 is FNYEAQ (reference sequence). The CDR3 DNA reads as TGTGCTAGCAGCTTAGGTCTAGCGGGGGCCTACGCCGGGGAGCTGTTTTTT. Amino acids: CASSLGLAGAYAGELFF.

The J gene is TRBJ1-1, the V gene TRBV5-6; a possible D gene is TRBD1 (6 bases). Between the trimmed V and J ends, which lost 2 bases and 7 bases, there was a span of 9 bases. The CDR3 has 12 residues. Germline loops: CDR1 SGHDT, CDR2 YYEEEE. Written as DNA, the CDR3 is TGTGCCAGCAGCTTCGGACAGAGTGAAGCTTTCTTT. Its translation: CASSFGQSEAFF.